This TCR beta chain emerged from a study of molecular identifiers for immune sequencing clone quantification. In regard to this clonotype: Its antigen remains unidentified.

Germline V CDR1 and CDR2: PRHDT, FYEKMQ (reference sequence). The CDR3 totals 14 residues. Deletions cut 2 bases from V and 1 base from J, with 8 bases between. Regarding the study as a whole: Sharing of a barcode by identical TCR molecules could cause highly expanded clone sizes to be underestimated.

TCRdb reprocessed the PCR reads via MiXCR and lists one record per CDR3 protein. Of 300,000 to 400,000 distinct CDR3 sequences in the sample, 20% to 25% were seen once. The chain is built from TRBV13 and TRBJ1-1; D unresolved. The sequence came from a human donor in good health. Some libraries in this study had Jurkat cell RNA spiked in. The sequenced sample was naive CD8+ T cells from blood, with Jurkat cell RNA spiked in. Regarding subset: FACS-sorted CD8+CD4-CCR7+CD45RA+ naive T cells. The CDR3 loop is CASSLSRANTEAFF. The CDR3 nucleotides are TGTGCCAGCAGCTTAAGCCGTGCGAACACTGAAGCTTTCTTT.